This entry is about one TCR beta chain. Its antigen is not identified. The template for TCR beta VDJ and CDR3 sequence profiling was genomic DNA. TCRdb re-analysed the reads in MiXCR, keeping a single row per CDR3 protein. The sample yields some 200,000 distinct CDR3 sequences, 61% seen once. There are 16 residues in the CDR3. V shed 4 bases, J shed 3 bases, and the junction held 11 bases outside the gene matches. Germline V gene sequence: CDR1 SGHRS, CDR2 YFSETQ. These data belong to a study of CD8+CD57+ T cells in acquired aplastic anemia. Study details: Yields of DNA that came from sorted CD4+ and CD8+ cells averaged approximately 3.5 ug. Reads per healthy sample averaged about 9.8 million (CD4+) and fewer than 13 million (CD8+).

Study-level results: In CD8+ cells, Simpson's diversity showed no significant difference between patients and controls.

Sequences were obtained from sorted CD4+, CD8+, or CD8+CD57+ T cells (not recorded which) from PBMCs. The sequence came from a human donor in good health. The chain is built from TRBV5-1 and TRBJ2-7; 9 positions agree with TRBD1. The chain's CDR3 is CASSRTGTGTYYEQYF. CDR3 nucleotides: TGCGCCAGCAGCCGAACCGGGACAGGGACGTACTACGAGCAGTACTTC.